Below, 10 T cell receptor beta chains from the same sample are listed, as sequenced in a study of cytomegalovirus exposure and HLA in healthy donors. Use of 60 Vbeta and 13 Jbeta primers characterized the PCR. This table comes from immunoSEQ multiplex PCR, and its TCRdb copy is limited to in-frame clones, with some not included. This table holds 150,000 to 200,000 clones, about 85% found once. Sequenced material: PBMCs. The receptors come from a man aged 45 to 65 in good health and CMV-seronegative.

This clone is a singleton in its sample. V usage is TRBV19 and J usage is TRBJ1-2; 7 bases are shared with TRBD1. Germline-derived CDR1 and CDR2 are LNHDA and SQIVND (reference sequence). This CDR3 contains 16 residues. V lost 5 bases, J lost 7 bases, and 16 bases stayed unmatched. CDR3 nucleotide sequence: TGTGCCAGTAGTCACGGCACAGGGGCTTCGTTTGGTGGCTACACCTTC. As protein: CASSHGTGASFGGYTF.

The chain carries TRBV7-9 and TRBJ1-2, with 9 positions matching TRBD1. The V segment lost 7 bases and the J segment 7 bases; nucleotides outside the gene matches: 13. Germline V gene data show CDR1 as SEHNR and CDR2 as FQNEAQ (reference sequence). This CDR3 is built from 15 residues. CDR3 protein: CASNSPGQGLVGYTF. The CDR3 nucleotides read TGTGCCAGCAATTCACCGGGACAGGGATTAGTTGGCTACACCTTC.

In regard to this clone: The final CDR3 position lacks the conserved phenylalanine or tryptophan, pointing to a likely read error. This chain uses TRBV2 with TRBJ1-6; the D is unclear. Trimming pared 7 bases from V and 1 base from J, leaving 11 bases between. This CDR3 is built from 15 residues. CDR1 and CDR2 from the germline V gene are SNHLY and FYNNEI. CDR3 sequence: CASNGFPSYNSPLHL. For the CDR3, the DNA is TGTGCCAGCAACGGGTTCCCTTCCTATAATTCACCCCTCCACCTT.

This sequence joins TRBV9 and TRBJ2-3; a possible D gene is TRBD2 (7 bases). V was clipped by 0 bases and J by 2 bases, with 13 bases between them. This CDR3 contains 16 residues. The germline gives CDR1 SGDLS, CDR2 YYNGEE. This chain's CDR3 is CASSVGGRGYTDTQYF. The CDR3 DNA sequence: TGTGCCAGCAGCGTAGGGGGGCGGGGGTACACAGATACGCAGTATTTT.

This chain uses TRBV2 with TRBJ2-7; D is perhaps TRBD2 (6 bases). Trimming cost V 6 bases and J 0 bases, with 12 bases left between them. The CDR3 covers 14 residues. Germline CDR1 SNHLY, CDR2 FYNNEI. The CDR3 loop reads CASRPDGSSYEQYF. CDR3 DNA sequence: TGTGCCAGCAGGCCCGACGGGAGCTCCTACGAGCAGTACTTC.

This clone has a handful of counts. The rearrangement joins TRBV27 to TRBJ1-2; the D is unclear. The germline V and J ends were trimmed by 6 bases and 1 base, with 12 bases remaining between them. The CDR3 spans 14 residues. Per germline, CDR1 MNHEY and CDR2 SMNVEV (reference sequence). In DNA form, the CDR3 reads TGTGCCAGCAGACCCCTCGGGGTTAACTATGGCTACACCTTC. It specifies CASRPLGVNYGYTF.

This clone was seen more than once but under ten times. CDR3 in amino acids: CASSDIHYGYTF. The DNA for the CDR3 is TGTGCCAGCAGCGACATCCACTATGGCTACACCTTC. The chain employs TRBV9 and TRBJ1-2; D uncertain. Trimming removed 3 bases from V and 3 bases from J, with 6 bases in between. The CDR3 loop spans 12 amino acids. CDR1 and CDR2 from the germline V gene are SGDLS and YYNGEE.

The chain is built from TRBV5-5 and TRBJ1-2; TRBD1 might be the D (6 bases). Trimming removed 0 bases at V and 4 bases at J, with 10 bases between. The germline V gene has CDR1 SGHKS and CDR2 YYEKEE (reference sequence). CDR3 length: 14 amino acids. CDR3 DNA sequence: TGTGCCAGCAGCTTGGATCAGGGGAGCTATGGCTACACCTTC. Protein product: CASSLDQGSYGYTF. The full variable domain, completed using reference TRBV5-5 and TRBJ1-2, is DAGVTQSPTHLIKTRGQQVTLRCSPISGHKSVSWYQQVLGQGPQFIFQYYEKEERGRGNFPDRFSARQFPNYSSELNVNALLLGDSALYLCASSLDQGSYGYTFGSGTRLTVV.

The chain combines TRBV7-8 with TRBJ1-2, with TRBD1 as a possible D gene (5 bases). This CDR3 region has 15 residues. V dropped 3 bases and J dropped 8 bases, with 19 bases sitting between them. Germline-derived CDR1 and CDR2 are SGHVS and FQNEAQ. CDR3 coding DNA: TGTGCCAGCAGCTTGCAGGGCCCTCCAACTTCAGGCTACACCTTC. It codes for CASSLQGPPTSGYTF.

The rearrangement links TRBV9 to TRBJ1-4; D perhaps matches TRBD1 (5 bases). The V end lost 0 bases, the J end lost 6 bases, and 15 bases lay between the germline ends. The germline CDR1 and CDR2 sequences are SGDLS and YYNGEE. The CDR3 runs 16 residues. The CDR3 DNA sequence: TGTGCCAGCAGCGTAGTGAAGGGGCAGGTAGATGAAAAACTGTTTTTT. Protein: CASSVVKGQVDEKLFF.